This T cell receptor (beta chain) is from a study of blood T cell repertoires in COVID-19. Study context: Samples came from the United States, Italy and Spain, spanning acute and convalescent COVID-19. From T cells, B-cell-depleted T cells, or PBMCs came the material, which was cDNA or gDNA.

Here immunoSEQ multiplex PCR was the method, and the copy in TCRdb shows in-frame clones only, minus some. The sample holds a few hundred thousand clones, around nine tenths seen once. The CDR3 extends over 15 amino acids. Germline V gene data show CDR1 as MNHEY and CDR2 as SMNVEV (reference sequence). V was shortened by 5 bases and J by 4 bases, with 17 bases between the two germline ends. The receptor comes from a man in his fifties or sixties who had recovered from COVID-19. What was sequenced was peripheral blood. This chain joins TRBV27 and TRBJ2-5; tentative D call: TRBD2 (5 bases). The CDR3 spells CASSTHEGVVETQYF. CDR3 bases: TGTGCCAGCAGTACCCATGAGGGTGTCGTAGAGACCCAGTACTTC.